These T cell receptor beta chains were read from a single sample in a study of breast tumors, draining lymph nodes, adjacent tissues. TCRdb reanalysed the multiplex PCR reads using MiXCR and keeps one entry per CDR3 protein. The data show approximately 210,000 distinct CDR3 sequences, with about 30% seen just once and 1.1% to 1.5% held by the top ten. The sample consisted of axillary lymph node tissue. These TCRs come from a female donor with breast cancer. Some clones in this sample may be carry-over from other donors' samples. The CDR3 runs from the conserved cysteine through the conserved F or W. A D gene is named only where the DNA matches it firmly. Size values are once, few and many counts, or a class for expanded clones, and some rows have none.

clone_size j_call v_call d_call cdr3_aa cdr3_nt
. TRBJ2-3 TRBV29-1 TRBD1 CSVAGDSVHTDTQYF TGCAGCGTCGCCGGGGACAGTGTCCACACAGATACGCAGTATTTT
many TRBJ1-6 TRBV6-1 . CASRASTASPLHF TGTGCCAGCAGGGCCTCTACAGCCTCACCCCTCCACTTT
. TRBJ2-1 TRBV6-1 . CAGRGERSYNEQFF TGTGCCGGCAGGGGCGAGCGGAGTTACAATGAGCAGTTCTTC
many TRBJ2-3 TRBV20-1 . CSAPLGAQDTQYF TGCAGTGCTCCGTTGGGGGCACAAGATACGCAGTATTTT
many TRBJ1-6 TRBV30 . CAWSEGVQDSPLHF TGTGCCTGGAGTGAGGGAGTCCAGGATTCACCCCTCCACTTT
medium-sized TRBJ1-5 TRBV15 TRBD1 CATRQGGNQPQHF TGTGCCACCCGACAGGGGGGGAATCAGCCCCAGCATTTT
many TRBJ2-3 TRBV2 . CASSVDPYSTDTQYF TGTGCCAGCAGTGTGGATCCCTATAGCACAGATACGCAGTATTTT
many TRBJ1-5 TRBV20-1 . CSASDGDQPQHF TGCAGTGCTAGTGACGGGGATCAGCCCCAGCATTTT
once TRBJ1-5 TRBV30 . CAWSEGDSNQPQHF TGTGCCTGGAGTGAAGGGGATAGCAATCAGCCCCAGCATTTT
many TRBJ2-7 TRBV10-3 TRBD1 CAIRKGQERGEQYF TGTGCCATCAGAAAAGGACAGGAAAGGGGCGAGCAGTACTTC
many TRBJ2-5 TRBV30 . CAWSAEETQYF TGTGCCTGGAGCGCGGAAGAGACCCAGTACTTC
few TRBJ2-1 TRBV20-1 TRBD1 CSARDPSKGAGEQFF TGCAGTGCTAGAGACCCTTCAAAGGGGGCGGGTGAGCAGTTCTTC
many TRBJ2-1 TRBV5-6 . CASRRPASEQFF TGTGCCAGCAGACGCCCCGCCTCTGAGCAGTTCTTC
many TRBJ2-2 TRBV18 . CASSPVLTNTGELFF TGTGCCAGCTCACCAGTGTTAACGAACACCGGGGAGCTGTTTTTT
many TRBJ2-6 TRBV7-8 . CASSRSQGTGANVLTF TGTGCCAGCAGCCGCTCACAGGGAACTGGGGCCAACGTCCTGACTTTC
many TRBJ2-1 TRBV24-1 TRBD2 CATSDFQTSGVDNEQFF TGTGCCACCAGTGATTTCCAGACTAGCGGGGTTGACAATGAGCAGTTCTTC
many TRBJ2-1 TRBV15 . CATSRSYLDEQFF TGTGCCACCAGCAGGAGTTATTTGGATGAGCAGTTCTTC
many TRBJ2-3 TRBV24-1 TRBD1 CATSEQGTGAITDTQYF TGTGCCACCAGTGAACAAGGGACAGGGGCCATCACAGATACGCAGTATTTT
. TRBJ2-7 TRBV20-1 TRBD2 CSARDLSSTTGVSGREYERYF TGCAGTGCTAGAGATCTTAGTAGTACTACCGGGGTTAGCGGGAGGGAATACGAGCGGTACTTC
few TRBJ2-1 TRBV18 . CASSPGSVGGAGFF TGTGCCAGCTCACCAGGATCCGTCGGGGGAGCGGGGTTCTTC
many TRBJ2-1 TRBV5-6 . CASSLSLVNEQFF TGTGCCAGCAGCCTCAGTTTGGTTAATGAGCAGTTCTTC
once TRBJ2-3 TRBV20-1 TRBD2 CSARDERGVNNEQYF TGCAGTGCTAGAGATGAGCGGGGCGTAAACAATGAGCAGTATTTT
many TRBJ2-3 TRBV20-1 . CSAMLLDTQYF TGCAGTGCTATGCTGCTCGATACGCAGTATTTT
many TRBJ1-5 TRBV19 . CASSIRGQGRNQPQHF TGTGCCAGTAGTATAAGGGGCCAGGGGAGGAATCAGCCCCAGCATTTT
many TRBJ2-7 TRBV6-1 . CASIWGRGGYEQYF TGTGCCAGCATCTGGGGTAGGGGGGGCTACGAGCAGTACTTC
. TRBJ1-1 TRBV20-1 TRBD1 CSARKGQGARSTEAFF TGCAGTGCTAGAAAAGGACAGGGGGCGCGGAGCACTGAAGCTTTCTTT
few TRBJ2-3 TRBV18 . CASSTGQVGTDTQYF TGTGCCAGCTCAACAGGTCAGGTCGGCACAGATACGCAGTATTTT
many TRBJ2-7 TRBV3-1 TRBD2 CASSSREARLSYEQYF TGTGCCAGCAGCTCCCGGGAGGCGCGCCTCTCCTACGAGCAGTACTTC
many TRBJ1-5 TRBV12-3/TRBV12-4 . CASSFELTGDNQPQHF TGTGCCAGCAGTTTTGAATTGACCGGGGACAATCAGCCCCAGCATTTT
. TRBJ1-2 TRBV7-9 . CASSLARVNVVSGYTF TGTGCCAGCAGCTTAGCCAGGGTAAACGTTGTGAGCGGCTACACCTTC
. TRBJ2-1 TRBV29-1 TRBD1 CSSPFGTGLNEQFF TGCAGCTCACCATTCGGGACAGGGCTCAATGAGCAGTTCTTC
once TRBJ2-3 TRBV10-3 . CATQATAGLADTQYF TGTGCCACCCAAGCCACGGCAGGGTTGGCAGATACGCAGTATTTT
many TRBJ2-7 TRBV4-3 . CASSPSPGDYEQYF TGCGCCAGCAGCCCCTCCCCTGGCGACTACGAGCAGTACTTC
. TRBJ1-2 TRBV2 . CASSVLAGGRYGYTF TGTGCCAGCAGTGTTTTAGCGGGAGGTCGATATGGCTACACCTTC
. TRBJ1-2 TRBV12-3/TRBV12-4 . CASSLISGSGGYTF TGTGCCAGCAGTTTAATTAGCGGGAGTGGTGGCTACACCTTC
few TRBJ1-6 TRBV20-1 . CSASEAGGGSPLHF TGCAGTGCTAGTGAGGCAGGCGGGGGGTCACCCCTCCACTTT
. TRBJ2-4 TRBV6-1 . CASSYAGGNIQYF TGTGCCAGCAGTTATGCTGGCGGAAACATTCAGTACTTC
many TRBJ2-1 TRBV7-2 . CASSLKVVGYNEQFF TGTGCCAGCAGCTTAAAAGTCGTAGGATACAATGAGCAGTTCTTC
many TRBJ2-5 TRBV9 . CASSVGPNQETQYF TGTGCCAGCAGCGTAGGACCGAACCAAGAGACCCAGTACTTC
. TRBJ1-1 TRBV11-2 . CASRFYQGSDTEAFF TGTGCCAGCAGATTTTACCAGGGTTCTGACACTGAAGCTTTCTTT
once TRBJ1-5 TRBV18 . CASSPSGTPGNEPQHF TGTGCCAGCTCACCATCGGGGACCCCGGGCAATGAGCCCCAGCATTTT
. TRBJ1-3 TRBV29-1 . CSVEDSRAGNTIYF TGCAGCGTTGAAGATAGCAGGGCTGGAAACACCATATATTTT
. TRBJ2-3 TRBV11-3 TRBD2 CASSLDWTSGREDTQYF TGTGCCAGCAGCTTAGATTGGACTAGCGGTAGGGAGGATACGCAGTATTTT
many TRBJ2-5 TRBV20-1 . CSVRARPAQETQYF TGCAGTGTTAGAGCGCGGCCCGCACAAGAGACCCAGTACTTC
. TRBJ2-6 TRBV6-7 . CASSYGGANVLTF TGTGCCAGCAGCTATGGTGGGGCCAACGTCCTGACTTTC
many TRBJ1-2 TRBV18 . CASSPSGAGYGYTF TGTGCCAGCTCACCCTCAGGGGCGGGCTATGGCTACACCTTC
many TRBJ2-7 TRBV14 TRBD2 CASSQEGTTSSYEQYF TGTGCCAGCAGCCAAGAAGGGACTACTAGCTCCTACGAGCAGTACTTC
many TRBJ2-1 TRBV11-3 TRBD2 CASSLVRAGGHNEQFF TGTGCCAGCAGCTTGGTCAGAGCGGGAGGGCACAATGAGCAGTTCTTC
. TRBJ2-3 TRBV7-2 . CASGGTAYTDTQYF TGTGCCAGCGGCGGGACAGCCTACACAGATACGCAGTATTTC
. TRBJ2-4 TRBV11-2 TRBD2 CASGRGREANIQYF TGTGCCAGCGGGAGAGGGCGGGAGGCGAACATTCAGTACTTC
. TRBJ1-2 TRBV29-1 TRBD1 CSVYRGQSYGYTF TGCAGCGTCTACAGGGGGCAAAGCTATGGCTACACCTTC
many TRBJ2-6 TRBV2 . CASSRGSTAGANVLTF TGTGCCAGCTCACGGGGTTCAACTGCCGGGGCCAACGTCCTGACTTTC
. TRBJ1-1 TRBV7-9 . CASSPPGGRWDTEAFF TGTGCCAGCAGCCCCCCCGGTGGGAGGTGGGACACTGAAGCTTTCTTT
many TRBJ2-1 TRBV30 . CAWSPSIDEQFF TGTGCCTGGAGCCCCTCTATCGATGAGCAGTTCTTC
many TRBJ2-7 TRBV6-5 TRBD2 CASSLASGTYEQYF TGTGCCAGCAGTTTGGCTAGCGGGACCTACGAGCAGTACTTC